This is a list of T cell receptor beta chains from one sample in a study of cytomegalovirus exposure and HLA in healthy donors. Profiled with immunoSEQ multiplex PCR; TCRdb holds only in-frame clones, not every one. The table has 150,000 to 180,000 clones, around 80% seen once; the top ten hold roughly 4.2%. Sequencing was done on a sample of PBMCs. The receptors come from a woman aged 40 to 50 in good health and CMV-seronegative. The CDR3 runs from the conserved cysteine through the conserved F or W. D genes are given only for firm matches.

V	D	J	DNA	CDR3
TRBV10-1	-	TRBJ2-7	TGCGCCAGCAGTCCAGACTGGAAATCCTACGAGCAGTACTTC	CASSPDWKSYEQYF
TRBV5-1	-	TRBJ1-3	TGCGCCAGCAGCCCTACTGACTCTGGAAACACCATATATTTT	CASSPTDSGNTIYF
TRBV28	-	TRBJ1-5	TGTGCCAGCAGTTTTAACACAGGCCCGGCAGGTCAGCCCCAGCATTTT	CASSFNTGPAGQPQHF
TRBV6-5	TRBD2	TRBJ2-7	TGTGCCAGCAGGAGGGGGACTAGCGGCTACGAGCAGTACTTC	CASRRGTSGYEQYF
TRBV6-6	-	TRBJ2-7	TGTGCCAGCAGCTGGGACTTACTAACCTACGAGCAGTACTTC	CASSWDLLTYEQYF
TRBV6-6	TRBD2	TRBJ2-1	TGTGCCAGCAGCCCCGGGGGGAATGAGCAGTTCTTC	CASSPGGNEQFF
TRBV5-4	-	TRBJ2-2	TGTGCCAGCAGCCGCGGGGGGACAGGGACCGGGGAGCTGTTTTTT	CASSRGGTGTGELFF
TRBV10-3	TRBD2	TRBJ2-3	TGTGCCATCAGTGAGTCCCTGGGACTAGCGGAGTTCACAGATACGCAGTATTTT	CAISESLGLAEFTDTQYF
TRBV6-5	TRBD2	TRBJ2-3	TGTGCCAGCAGTTCGACTAGCGGGAGTGTAGGAGATACGCAGTATTTT	CASSSTSGSVGDTQYF
TRBV7-8	TRBD2	TRBJ2-7	TGTGCCAGCAGCTTAGTACTAGCGAGGGAGCAGTACTTC	CASSLVLAREQYF
TRBV5-6	TRBD1	TRBJ1-1	TGTGCCAGCAGCCTCGACAGGGGTCGGAGGTTAACTGAAGCTTTCTTT	CASSLDRGRRLTEAFF
TRBV7-9	-	TRBJ1-1	TGTGCCAGCAGCGCCAAAGGGGAGGAGGCTTTCTTT	CASSAKGEEAFF
TRBV27	TRBD2	TRBJ2-7	TGTGCCAGCAGCCCCCTCTCGCGGGGGTCCTACGAGCAGTACTTC	CASSPLSRGSYEQYF
TRBV6-1	TRBD1	TRBJ2-7	TGTGCCAGCAGTGGACAGGGTTTGAACGAGCAGTACTTC	CASSGQGLNEQYF
TRBV18	-	TRBJ2-3	TGTGCCAGCTCAGCACGCCAGGGGAACACAGATACGCAGTATTTT	CASSARQGNTDTQYF
TRBV7-9	-	TRBJ2-1	TGTGCCAGCAGCCTAACGTTGAATGAGCAGTTCTTC	CASSLTLNEQFF
TRBV7-9	-	TRBJ1-4	TGTGCCAGCAGCTTAGTCCGTCTCCAGGATGAAAAACTGTTTTTT	CASSLVRLQDEKLFF
TRBV6-5	-	TRBJ2-2	TGTGCCAGCAGTTACCAGGGGCCCACCGGGGAGCTGTTTTTT	CASSYQGPTGELFF
TRBV28	TRBD1	TRBJ2-2	TGTGCCAGCGAGGGGGCGGAGAACACCGGGGAGCTGTTTTTT	CASEGAENTGELFF